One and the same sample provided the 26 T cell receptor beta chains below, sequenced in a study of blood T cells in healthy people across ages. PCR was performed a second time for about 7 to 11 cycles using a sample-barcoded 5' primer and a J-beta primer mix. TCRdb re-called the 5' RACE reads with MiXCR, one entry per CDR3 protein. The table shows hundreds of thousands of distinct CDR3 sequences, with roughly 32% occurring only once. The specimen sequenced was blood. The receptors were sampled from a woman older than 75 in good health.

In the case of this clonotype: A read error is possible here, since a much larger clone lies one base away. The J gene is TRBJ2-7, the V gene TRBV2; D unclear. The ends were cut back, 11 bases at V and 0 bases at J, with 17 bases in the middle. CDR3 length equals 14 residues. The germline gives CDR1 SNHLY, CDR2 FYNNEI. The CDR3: CAGGPVGISYEQYF. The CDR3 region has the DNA TGTGCCGGCGGCCCCGTGGGGATCTCCTACGAGCAGTACTTC.

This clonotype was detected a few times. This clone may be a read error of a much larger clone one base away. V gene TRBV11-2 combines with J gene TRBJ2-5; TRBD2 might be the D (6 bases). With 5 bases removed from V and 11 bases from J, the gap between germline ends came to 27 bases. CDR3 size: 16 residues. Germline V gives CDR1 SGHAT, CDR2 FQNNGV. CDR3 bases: TGTGCCAGCAGCCCCATAGGGGCGGGGCGAGGGGATGAGCAGTACTTC. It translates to CASSPIGAGRGDEQYF.

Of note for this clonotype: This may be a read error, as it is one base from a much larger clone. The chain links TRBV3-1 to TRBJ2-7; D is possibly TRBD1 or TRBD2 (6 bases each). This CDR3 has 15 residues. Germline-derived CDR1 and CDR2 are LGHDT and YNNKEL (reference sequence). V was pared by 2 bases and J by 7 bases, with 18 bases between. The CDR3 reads CASSQRGAGYNEQYF. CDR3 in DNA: TGTGCCAGCAGCCAAAGGGGGGCGGGGTACAATGAGCAGTACTTC.

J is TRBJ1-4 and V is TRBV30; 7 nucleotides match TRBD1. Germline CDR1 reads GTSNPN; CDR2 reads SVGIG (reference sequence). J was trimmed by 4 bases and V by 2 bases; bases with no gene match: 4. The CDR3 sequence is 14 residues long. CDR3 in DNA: TGTGCCTGGAGTCCGGGACAGCTTAATGAAAAACTGTTTTTT. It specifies CAWSPGQLNEKLFF.

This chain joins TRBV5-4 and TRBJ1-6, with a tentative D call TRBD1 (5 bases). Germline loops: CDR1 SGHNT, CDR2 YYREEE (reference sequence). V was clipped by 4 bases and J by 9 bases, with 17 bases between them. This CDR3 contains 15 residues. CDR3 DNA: TGTGCCAGCAGCCCGGGGACCGATCTTTGTTCACCCCTCCACTTT. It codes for CASSPGTDLCSPLHF.

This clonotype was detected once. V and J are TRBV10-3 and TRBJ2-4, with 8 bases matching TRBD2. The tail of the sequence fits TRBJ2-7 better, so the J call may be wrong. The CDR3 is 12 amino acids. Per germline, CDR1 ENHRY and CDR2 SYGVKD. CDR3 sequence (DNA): TGTGCCATCATGGGACTAGGGTACGAGCAGTACTTC. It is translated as CAIMGLGYEQYF.

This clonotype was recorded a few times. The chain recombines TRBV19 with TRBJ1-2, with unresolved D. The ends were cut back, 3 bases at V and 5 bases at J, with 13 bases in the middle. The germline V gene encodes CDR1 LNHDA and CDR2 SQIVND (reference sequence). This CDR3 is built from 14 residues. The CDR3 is CASSITRTGYGYTF. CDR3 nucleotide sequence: TGTGCCAGTAGTATTACGCGGACCGGGTATGGCTACACCTTC.

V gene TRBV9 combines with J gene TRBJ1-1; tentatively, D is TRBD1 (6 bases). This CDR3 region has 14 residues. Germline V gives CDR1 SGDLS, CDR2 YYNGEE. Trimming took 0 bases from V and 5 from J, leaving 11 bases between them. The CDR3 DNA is TGTGCCAGCAGCGTAGGGGGGGCAAGGACTGAAGCTTTCTTT. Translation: CASSVGGARTEAFF. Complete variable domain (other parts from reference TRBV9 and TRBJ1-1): DSGVTQTPKHLITATGQRVTLRCSPRSGDLSVYWYQQSLDQGLQFLIQYYNGEERAKGNILERFSAQQFPDLHSELNLSSLELGDSALYFCASSVGGARTEAFFGQGTRLTVV.

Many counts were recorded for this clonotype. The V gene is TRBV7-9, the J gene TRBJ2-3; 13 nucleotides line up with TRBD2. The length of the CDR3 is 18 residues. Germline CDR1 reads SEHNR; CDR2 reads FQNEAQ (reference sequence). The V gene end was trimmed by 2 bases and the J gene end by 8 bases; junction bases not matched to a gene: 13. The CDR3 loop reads CASSLRLAGGPLHGTQYF. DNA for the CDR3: TGTGCCAGCAGCTTACGACTAGCGGGGGGCCCATTACATGGTACGCAGTATTTT. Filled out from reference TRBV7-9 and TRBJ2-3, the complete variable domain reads DTGVSQNPRHKITKRGQNVTFRCDPISEHNRLYWYRQTLGQGPEFLTYFQNEAQLEKSRLLSDRFSAERPKGSFSTLEIQRTEQGDSAMYLCASSLRLAGGPLHGTQYFGPGTRLTVL.

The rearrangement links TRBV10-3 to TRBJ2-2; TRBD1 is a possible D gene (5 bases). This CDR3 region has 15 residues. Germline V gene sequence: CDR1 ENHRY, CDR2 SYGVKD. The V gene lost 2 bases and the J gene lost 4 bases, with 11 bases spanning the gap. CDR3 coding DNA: TGTGCCATCAGTGAGCCCCAGGGCCTCACCGGGGAGCTGTTTTTT. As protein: CAISEPQGLTGELFF.

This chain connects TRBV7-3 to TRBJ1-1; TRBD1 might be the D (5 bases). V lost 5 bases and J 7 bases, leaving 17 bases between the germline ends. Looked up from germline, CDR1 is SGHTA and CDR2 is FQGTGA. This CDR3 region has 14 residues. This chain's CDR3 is CASSLVGGSGEAFF. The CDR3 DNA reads TGTGCCAGCAGCCTAGTGGGGGGTAGCGGTGAAGCTTTCTTT.

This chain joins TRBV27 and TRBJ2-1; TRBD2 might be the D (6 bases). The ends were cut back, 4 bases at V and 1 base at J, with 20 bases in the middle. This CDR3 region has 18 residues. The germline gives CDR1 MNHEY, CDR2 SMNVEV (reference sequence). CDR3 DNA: TGTGCCAGCAGTTATAGGAGGTCGAGACTAGGGTCCTACAATGAGCAGTTCTTC. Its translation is CASSYRRSRLGSYNEQFF.

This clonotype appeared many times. The CDR3 bases are TGCGCCAGCAGCTTGGGGGTTGACTATAATTCACCCCTCCACTTT. This translates into CASSLGVDYNSPLHF. The chain has TRBV5-1 and TRBJ1-6; D ambiguous. CDR1 and CDR2 (germline): SGHRS, YFSETQ. The length of the CDR3 is 15 residues. The V end lost 0 bases, the J end lost 3 bases, and 7 bases lay between the germline ends.

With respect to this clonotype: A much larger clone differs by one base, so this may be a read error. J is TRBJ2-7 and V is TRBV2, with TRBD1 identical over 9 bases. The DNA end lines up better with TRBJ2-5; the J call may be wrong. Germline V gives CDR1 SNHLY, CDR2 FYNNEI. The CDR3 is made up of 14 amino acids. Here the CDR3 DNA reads TGTGCCGGCAAAATGACAGGGGGGAGAGGGACCCAGTACTTC. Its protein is CAGKMTGGRGTQYF.

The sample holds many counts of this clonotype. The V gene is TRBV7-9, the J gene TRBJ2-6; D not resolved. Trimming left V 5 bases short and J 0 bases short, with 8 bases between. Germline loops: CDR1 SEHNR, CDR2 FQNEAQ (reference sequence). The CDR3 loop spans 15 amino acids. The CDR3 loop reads CASSQGLSGANVLTF. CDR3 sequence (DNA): TGTGCCAGCAGCCAAGGGCTCTCTGGGGCCAACGTCCTGACTTTC.

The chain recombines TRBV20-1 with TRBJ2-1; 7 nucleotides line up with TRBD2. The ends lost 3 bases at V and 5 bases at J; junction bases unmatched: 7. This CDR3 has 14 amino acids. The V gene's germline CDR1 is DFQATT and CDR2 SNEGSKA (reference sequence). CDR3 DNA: TGCAGTGCTAGCGCTAGCGGCATACACAATGAGCAGTTCTTC. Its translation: CSASASGIHNEQFF.

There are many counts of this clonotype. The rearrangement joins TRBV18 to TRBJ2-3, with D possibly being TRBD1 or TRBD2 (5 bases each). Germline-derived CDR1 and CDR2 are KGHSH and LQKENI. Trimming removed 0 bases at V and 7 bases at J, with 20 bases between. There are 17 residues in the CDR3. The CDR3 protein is CASSPPGRRPDLHTQYF. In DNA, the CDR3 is TGTGCCAGCTCACCACCGGGACGGCGACCCGATTTACATACGCAGTATTTT.

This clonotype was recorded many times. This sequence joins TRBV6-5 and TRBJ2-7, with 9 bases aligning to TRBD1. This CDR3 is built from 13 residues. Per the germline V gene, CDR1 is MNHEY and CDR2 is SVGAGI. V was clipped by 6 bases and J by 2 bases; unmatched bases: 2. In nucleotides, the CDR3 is TGTGCCAGCAGACGACAGGGGGCCTACGAGCAGTACTTC. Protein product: CASRRQGAYEQYF.

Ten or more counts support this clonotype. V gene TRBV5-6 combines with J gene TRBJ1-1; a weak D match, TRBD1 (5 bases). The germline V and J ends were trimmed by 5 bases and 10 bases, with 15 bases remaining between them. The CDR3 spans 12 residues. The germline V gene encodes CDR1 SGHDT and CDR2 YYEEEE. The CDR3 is CASSLPAGAAFF. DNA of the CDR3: TGTGCCAGCAGTCTCCCAGCCGGGGCAGCTTTCTTT.

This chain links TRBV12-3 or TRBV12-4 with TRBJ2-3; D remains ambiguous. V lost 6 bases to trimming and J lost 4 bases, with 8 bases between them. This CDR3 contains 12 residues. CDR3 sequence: CASSNTADTQYF. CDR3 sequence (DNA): TGTGCCAGCAGCAATACCGCAGATACGCAGTATTTT.

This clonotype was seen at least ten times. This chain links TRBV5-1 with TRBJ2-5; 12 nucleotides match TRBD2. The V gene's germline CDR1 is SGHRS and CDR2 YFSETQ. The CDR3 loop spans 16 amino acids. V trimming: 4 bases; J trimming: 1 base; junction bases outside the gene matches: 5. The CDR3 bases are TGCGCCAGCAGCCCTGGACTAGCGGGGACCCAAGAGACCCAGTACTTC. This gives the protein CASSPGLAGTQETQYF.

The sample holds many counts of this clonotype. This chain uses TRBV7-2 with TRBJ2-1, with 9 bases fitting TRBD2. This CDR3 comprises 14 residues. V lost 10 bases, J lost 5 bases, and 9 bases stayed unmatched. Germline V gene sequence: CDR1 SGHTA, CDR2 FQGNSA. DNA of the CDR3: TGTGCCACAGGGCGGGGGGGCCGCGACAATGAGCAGTTCTTC. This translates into CATGRGGRDNEQFF.

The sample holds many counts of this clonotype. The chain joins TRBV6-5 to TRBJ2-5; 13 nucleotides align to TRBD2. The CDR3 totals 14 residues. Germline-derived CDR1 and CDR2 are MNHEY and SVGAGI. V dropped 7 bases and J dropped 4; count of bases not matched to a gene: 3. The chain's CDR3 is CASTRTSGGETQYF. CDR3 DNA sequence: TGTGCCAGCACCAGGACTAGCGGGGGAGAGACCCAGTACTTC.

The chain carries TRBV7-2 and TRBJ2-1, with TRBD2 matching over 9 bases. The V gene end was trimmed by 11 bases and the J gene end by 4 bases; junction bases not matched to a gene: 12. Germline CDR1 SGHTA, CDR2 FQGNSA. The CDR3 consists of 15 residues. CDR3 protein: CASGSAGGGYNEQFF. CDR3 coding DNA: TGTGCCTCCGGGTCAGCGGGGGGAGGATACAATGAGCAGTTCTTC. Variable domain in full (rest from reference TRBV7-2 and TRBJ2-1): GAGVSQSPSNKVTEKGKDVELRCDPISGHTALYWYRQSLGQGLEFLIYFQGNSAPDKSGLPSDRFSAERTGGSVSTLTIQRTQQEDSAVYLCASGSAGGGYNEQFFGPGTRLTVL.

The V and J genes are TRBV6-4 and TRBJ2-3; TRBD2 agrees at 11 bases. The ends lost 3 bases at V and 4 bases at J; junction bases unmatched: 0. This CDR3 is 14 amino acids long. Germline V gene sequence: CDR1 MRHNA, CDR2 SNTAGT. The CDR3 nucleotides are TGTGCCAGCAGTGATAGCGGGGGGGCAGATACGCAGTATTTT. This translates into CASSDSGGADTQYF.

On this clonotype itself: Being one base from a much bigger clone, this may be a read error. The CDR3 nucleotides read TGTGCCAGCCCGAGAGGGGGAGGTGGCAATGAGCAGTACTTC. It translates to CASPRGGGGNEQYF. This chain joins TRBV7-9 and TRBJ2-5, with D perhaps assigned TRBD1 or TRBD2 (6 bases each). This CDR3 spans 14 amino acids. CDR1 is SEHNR, CDR2 FQNEAQ, per germline (reference sequence). V lost 8 bases and J lost 11, with 24 bases in between. The variable domain in full, completed from reference TRBV7-9 and TRBJ2-5, reads DTGVSQNPRHKITKRGQNVTFRCDPISEHNRLYWYRQTLGQGPEFLTYFQNEAQLEKSRLLSDRFSAERPKGSFSTLEIQRTEQGDSAMYLCASPRGGGGNEQYFGPGTRLLVL.